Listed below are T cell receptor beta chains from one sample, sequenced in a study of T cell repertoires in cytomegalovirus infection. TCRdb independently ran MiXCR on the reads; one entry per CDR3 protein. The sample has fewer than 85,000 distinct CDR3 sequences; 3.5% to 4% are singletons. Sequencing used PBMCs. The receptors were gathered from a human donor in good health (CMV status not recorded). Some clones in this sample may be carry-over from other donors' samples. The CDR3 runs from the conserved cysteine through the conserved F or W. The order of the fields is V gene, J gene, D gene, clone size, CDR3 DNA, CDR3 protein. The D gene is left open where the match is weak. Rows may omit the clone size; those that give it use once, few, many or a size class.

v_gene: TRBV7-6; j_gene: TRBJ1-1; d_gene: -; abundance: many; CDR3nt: TGTGCCAGCATGAGGCAGGGCATCAAGGGGACTGAAGCTTTCTTT; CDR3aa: CASMRQGIKGTEAFF
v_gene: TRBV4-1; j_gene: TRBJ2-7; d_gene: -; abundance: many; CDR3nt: TGCGCCAGCAGCCAACATAGACAGGGAGGCTACGAGCAGTACTTC; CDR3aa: CASSQHRQGGYEQYF
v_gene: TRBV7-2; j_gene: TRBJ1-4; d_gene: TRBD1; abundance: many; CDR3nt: TGTGCCAGCAGCTTAGGCTTGGGCAGGGGGGCTGCAACTAATGAAAAACTGTTTTTT; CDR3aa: CASSLGLGRGAATNEKLFF
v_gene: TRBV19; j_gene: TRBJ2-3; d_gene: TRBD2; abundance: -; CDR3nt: TGTGCCAGTAGAGCGGGAGCTACGCAGTATTTT; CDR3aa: CASRAGATQYF
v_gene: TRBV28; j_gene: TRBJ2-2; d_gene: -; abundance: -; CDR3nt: TGTGCCAGCAGTTTTAAGAGGGGCGGGCCCACCGGGGAGCTGTTTTTT; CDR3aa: CASSFKRGGPTGELFF
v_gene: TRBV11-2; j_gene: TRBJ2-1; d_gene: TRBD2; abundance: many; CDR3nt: TGTGCCAGCAGCGGTGGAGCGGGAGGTGTTGAGCAGTTCTTC; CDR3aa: CASSGGAGGVEQFF
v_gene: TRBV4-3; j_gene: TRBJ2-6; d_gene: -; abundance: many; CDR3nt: TGCGCCAGCAGCCAAGACCCCCTCACGAACTCTGGGGCCAACGTCCTGACTTTC; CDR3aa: CASSQDPLTNSGANVLTF
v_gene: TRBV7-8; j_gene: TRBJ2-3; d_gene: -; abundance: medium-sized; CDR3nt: TGTGCCAGCAGCTTAGGGACTATAATAGGAGATACGCAGTATTTT; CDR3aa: CASSLGTIIGDTQYF
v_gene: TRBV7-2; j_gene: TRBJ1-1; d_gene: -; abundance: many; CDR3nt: TGTGCCAGCAGCGAAAGAAGTGGGGGCAACACTGAAGCTTTCTTT; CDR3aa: CASSERSGGNTEAFF
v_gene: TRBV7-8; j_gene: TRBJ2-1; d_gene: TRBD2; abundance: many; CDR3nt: TGTGCCAGCAGCTTAAACAAACAGACTAGCGGGAGGGGCAATGAGCAGTTCTTC; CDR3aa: CASSLNKQTSGRGNEQFF
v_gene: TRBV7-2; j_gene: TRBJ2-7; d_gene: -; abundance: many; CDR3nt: TGTGCCAGCAGCCGGGGTCCGAGCTCCTACGAGCAGTACTTC; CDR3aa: CASSRGPSSYEQYF
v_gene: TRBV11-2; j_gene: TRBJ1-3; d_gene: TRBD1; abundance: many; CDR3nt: TGTGCCAGCAGCTCGAGGACAGGGGAAATACGCACCATATATTTT; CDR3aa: CASSSRTGEIRTIYF
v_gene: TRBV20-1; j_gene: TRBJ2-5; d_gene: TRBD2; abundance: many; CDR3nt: TGCAGTGCGGGGACTAGCGGAAAAGAGACCCAGTACTTC; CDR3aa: CSAGTSGKETQYF
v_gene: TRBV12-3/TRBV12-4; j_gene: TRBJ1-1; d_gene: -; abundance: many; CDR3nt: TGTGCCAGCAGCCCGGGACTCACTGAAGCTTTCTTT; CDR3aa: CASSPGLTEAFF
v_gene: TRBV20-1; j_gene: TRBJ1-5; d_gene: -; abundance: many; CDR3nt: TGCAGTGCTAGTTTGGGGAACAATCAGCCCCAGCATTTT; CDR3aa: CSASLGNNQPQHF
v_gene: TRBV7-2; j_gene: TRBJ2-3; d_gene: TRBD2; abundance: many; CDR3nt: TGTGCCAGCAGCTTATCTGCAGCGGGGCATGTTACGCAGTATTTT; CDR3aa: CASSLSAAGHVTQYF
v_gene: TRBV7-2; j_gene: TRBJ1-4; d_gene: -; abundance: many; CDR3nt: TGTGCCAGCAGCTTAGGGACAGCTAATGAAAAACTGTTTTTT; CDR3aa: CASSLGTANEKLFF
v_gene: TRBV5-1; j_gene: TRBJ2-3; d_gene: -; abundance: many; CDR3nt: TGCGCCAGCAGCTTGGTGGGGGGCAGGTCAACAGATACGCAGTATTTT; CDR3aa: CASSLVGGRSTDTQYF
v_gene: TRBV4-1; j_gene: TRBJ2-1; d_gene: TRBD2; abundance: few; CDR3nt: TGCGCCAGCAGCCAAGATGGGAGGGGTTACAATGAGCAGTTCTTC; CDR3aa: CASSQDGRGYNEQFF
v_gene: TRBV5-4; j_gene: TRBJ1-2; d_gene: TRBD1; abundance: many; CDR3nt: TGTGCCAGCAGCTTGAGATCGACAGGGAACTATGGCTACACCTTC; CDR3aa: CASSLRSTGNYGYTF
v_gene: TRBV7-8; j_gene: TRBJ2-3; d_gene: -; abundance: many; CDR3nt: TGTGCCAGCAGCCCATTCTCCGGACCTAGCACAGATACGCAGTATTTT; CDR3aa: CASSPFSGPSTDTQYF
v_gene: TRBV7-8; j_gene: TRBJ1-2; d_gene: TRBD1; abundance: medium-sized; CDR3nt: TGTGCCAGCAGCTTAGCAGAGACAGGGATCGGCTACACCTTC; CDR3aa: CASSLAETGIGYTF
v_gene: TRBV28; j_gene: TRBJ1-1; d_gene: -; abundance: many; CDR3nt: TGTGCCAGCAGCCCGGACTGGGGCGGCACTGAAGCTTTCTTT; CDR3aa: CASSPDWGGTEAFF
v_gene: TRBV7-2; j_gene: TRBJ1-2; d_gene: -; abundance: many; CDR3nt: TGTGCCAGCAGCTTAAGATTAGGGGGACTCAACTATGGCTACACCTTC; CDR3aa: CASSLRLGGLNYGYTF
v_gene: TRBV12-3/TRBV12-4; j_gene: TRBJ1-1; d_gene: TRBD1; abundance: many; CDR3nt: TGTGCCAGCAGTTTAAGGGCGGGACAGGGGGGGTCTTTCTTT; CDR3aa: CASSLRAGQGGSFF
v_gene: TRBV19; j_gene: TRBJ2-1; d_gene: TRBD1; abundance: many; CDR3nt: TGTGCCAGTAGTCGTCAGACAGGGGCGTCCTACAATGAGCAGTTCTTC; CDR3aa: CASSRQTGASYNEQFF
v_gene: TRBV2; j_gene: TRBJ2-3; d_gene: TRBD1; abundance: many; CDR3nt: TGTGCCAGCAGGAGGGGGCTCGGGACAGGGGAAACTAGTAGAACAGATACGCAGTATTTT; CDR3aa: CASRRGLGTGETSRTDTQYF
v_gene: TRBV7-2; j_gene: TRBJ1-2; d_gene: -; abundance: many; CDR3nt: TGTGCCAGCAGCTTATGGCAGAAACCTAACTATGGCTACACCTTC; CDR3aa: CASSLWQKPNYGYTF
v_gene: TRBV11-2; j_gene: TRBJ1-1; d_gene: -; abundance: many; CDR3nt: TGTGCCAGCAGCTTAGGAGACAGCTTGAACACTGAAGCTTTCTTT; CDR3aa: CASSLGDSLNTEAFF
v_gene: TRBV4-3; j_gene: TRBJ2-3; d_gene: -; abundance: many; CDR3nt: TGCGCCAGCAGCCAAGATTACGGCCGCACAGATACGCAGTATTTT; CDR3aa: CASSQDYGRTDTQYF
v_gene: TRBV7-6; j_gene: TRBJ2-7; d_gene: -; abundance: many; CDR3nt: TGTGCCAGCGCGAGGGGGGGAGAAATCGACGAGCAGTACTTC; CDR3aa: CASARGGEIDEQYF
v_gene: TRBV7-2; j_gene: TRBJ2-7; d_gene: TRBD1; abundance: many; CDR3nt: TGTGCCAGCAGTTTGACAGGGGGCTACGAGCAGTACTTC; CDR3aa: CASSLTGGYEQYF
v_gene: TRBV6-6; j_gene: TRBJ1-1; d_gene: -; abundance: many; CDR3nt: TGTGCCAGCAGTTACTCGACTCTAGGATCCACTGAAGCTTTCTTT; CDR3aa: CASSYSTLGSTEAFF
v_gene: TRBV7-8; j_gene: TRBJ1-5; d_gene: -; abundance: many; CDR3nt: TGTGCCAGCAGCTTGGCATCTAGCAATCAGCCCCAGCATTTT; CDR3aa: CASSLASSNQPQHF
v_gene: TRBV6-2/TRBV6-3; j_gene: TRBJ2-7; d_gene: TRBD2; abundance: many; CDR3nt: TGTGCCAGCTGCATAGCGGGAGTGGGTGTCTACGAGCAGTACTTC; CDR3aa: CASCIAGVGVYEQYF
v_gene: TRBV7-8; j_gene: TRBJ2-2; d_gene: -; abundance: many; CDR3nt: TGTGCCAGCAGCTTAGCGGGTGGGGTCACCGGGGAGCTGTTTTTT; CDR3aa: CASSLAGGVTGELFF
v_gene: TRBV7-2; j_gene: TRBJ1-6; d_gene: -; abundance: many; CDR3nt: TGTGCCAGCTGCGACTTCTCCTATAATTCACCCCTCCACTTT; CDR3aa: CASCDFSYNSPLHF
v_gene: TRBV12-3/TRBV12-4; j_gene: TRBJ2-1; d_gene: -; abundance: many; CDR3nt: TGTGCCAGCAGCTCCTGGGGGGAGCAGTTCTTC; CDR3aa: CASSSWGEQFF
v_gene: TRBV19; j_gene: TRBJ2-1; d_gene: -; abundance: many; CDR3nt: TGTGCCAGTAGGGCGGTGAGCTCCTACAATGAGCAGCTCTTC; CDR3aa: CASRAVSSYNEQLF
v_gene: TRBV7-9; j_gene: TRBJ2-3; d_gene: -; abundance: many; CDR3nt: TGTGCCAGCAGCTTAGCCGGGCGGGGAGATACGCAGTATTTT; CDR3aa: CASSLAGRGDTQYF
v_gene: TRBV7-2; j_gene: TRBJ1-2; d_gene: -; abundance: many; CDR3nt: TGTGCCAGCAGCTTAGATAGGGCCGGAACGGCTGGCTACACCTTC; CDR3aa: CASSLDRAGTAGYTF
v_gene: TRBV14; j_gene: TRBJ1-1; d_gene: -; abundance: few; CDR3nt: TGTGCCAGCAGCCAAGATCTAGGGGGGCCGGCTTTCTTT; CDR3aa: CASSQDLGGPAFF
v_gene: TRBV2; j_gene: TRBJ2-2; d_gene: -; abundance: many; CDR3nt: TGTGCCAGCAGTGAAACGGGTTATGGGGAGCTGTTTTTT; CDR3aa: CASSETGYGELFF
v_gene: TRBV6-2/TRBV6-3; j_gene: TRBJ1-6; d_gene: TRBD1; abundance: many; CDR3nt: TGTGCCAGCAGTCGAGAGGGACAGGGCGTTTCACCCCTCCACTTT; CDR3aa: CASSREGQGVSPLHF
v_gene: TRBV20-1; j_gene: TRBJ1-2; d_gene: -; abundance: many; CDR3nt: TGCAGTGCTAGACGTGTGGGGGGAACCTATGGCTACACCTTC; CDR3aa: CSARRVGGTYGYTF
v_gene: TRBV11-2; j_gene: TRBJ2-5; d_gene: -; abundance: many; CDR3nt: TGTGCCAGCAGCCCCGGACTACAAGAGACCCAGTACTTC; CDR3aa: CASSPGLQETQYF
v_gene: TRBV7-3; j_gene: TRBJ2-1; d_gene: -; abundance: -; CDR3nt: TGTGCCAGCAGCTTAAATATCGGAAATGAGCAGTTCTTC; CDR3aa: CASSLNIGNEQFF
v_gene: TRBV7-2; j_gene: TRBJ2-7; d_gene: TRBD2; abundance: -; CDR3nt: TGTGCCAGCAGCAAACCTAGCGGAGAGCAGTACTTC; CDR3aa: CASSKPSGEQYF
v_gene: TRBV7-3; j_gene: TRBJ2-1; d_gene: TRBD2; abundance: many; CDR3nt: TGTGCCAGCAGCTTTAGCGGGAGGGTGGACTACAATGAGCAGTTCTTC; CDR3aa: CASSFSGRVDYNEQFF
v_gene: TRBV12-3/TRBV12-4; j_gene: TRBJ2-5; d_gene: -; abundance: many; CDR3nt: TGTGCCAGCAGTCTCCTCCGGGACATAGAAGAGACCCAGTACTTC; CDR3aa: CASSLLRDIEETQYF
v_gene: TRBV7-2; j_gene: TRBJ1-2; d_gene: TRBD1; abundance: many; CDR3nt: TGTGCCAGCAGCTCTACAGGGGGGGGTGGCTACACCTTC; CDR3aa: CASSSTGGGGYTF
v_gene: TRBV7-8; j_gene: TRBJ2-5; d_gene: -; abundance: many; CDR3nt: TGTGCCAGCAGCCCGACTAGTCCCAAAGAGACCCAGTACTTC; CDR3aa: CASSPTSPKETQYF
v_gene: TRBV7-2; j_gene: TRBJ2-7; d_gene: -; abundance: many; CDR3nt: TGTGCCAGCAGCTTAACCCAGGGGCCGGTCTCCTACGAGCAGTACTTC; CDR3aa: CASSLTQGPVSYEQYF
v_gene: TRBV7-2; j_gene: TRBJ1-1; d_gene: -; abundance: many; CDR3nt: TGTGCCAGCAGCTATCTGACTAGGAACACTGAAGCTTTCTTT; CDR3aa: CASSYLTRNTEAFF
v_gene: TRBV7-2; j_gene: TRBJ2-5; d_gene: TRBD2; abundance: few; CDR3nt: TGTGCCAGCAGCTTTAGCGGGAGGGCGGGAGAGACCCAGTACTTC; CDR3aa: CASSFSGRAGETQYF
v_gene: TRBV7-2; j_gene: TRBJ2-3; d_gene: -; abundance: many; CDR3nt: TGTGCCAGCAGCTTAGCTGGGCGGCTTAGCACAGATACGCAGTATTTT; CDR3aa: CASSLAGRLSTDTQYF
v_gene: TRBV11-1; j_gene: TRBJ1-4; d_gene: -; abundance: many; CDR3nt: TGTGCCAGCAGCTTAGCGCCTAATGAAAAACTGTTTTTT; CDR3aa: CASSLAPNEKLFF
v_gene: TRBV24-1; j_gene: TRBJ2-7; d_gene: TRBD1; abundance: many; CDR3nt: TGTGCCACCAGTGACCTTGGACAGGCTTCTGGACAGTACTTC; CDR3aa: CATSDLGQASGQYF
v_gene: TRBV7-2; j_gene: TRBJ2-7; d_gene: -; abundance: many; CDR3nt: TGTGCCAGCAGCTTCGGACGGATGTACTACGAGCAGTACTTC; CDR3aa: CASSFGRMYYEQYF
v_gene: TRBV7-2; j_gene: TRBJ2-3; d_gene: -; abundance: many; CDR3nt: TGTGCCAGCAGCTTAGGGTACAGGGAGGCAGATACGCAGTATTTT; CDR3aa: CASSLGYREADTQYF